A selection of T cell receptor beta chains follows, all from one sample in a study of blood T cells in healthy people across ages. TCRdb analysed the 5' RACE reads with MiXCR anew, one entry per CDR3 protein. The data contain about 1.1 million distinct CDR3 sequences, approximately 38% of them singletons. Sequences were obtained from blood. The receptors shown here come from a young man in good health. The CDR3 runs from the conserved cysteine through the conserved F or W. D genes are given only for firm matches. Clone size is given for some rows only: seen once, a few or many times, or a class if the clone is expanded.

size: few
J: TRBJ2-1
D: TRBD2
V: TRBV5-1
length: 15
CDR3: CASRKLAGDYNEQFF
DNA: TGCGCCAGCAGAAAACTAGCGGGAGACTACAATGAGCAGTTCTTC

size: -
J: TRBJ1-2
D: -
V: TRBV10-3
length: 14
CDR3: CATNPHDSNYGYTF
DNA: TGTGCCACCAACCCCCACGACAGTAACTATGGCTACACCTTC

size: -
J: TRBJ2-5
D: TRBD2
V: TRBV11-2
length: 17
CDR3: CASSQFEAGAVHNEQYF
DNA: TGTGCCAGCAGCCAATTCGAAGCGGGGGCAGTACACAATGAGCAGTACTTC

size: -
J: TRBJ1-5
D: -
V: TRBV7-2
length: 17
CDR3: CASSFYPQEYSNQPQHF
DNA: TGTGCCAGCAGCTTCTACCCACAGGAGTATAGCAATCAGCCCCAGCATTTT

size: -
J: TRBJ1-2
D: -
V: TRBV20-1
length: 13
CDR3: CSASAGENYGYTF
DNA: TGCAGTGCTAGTGCGGGAGAGAACTATGGCTACACCTTC

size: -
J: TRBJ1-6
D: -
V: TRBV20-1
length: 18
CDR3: CSARDTGTQSSYNSPLHF
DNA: TGCAGTGCTAGGGATACCGGGACCCAGAGCTCCTATAATTCACCCCTCCACTTT

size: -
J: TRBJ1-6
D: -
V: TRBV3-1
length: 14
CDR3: CAGSPGQTNSPLHF
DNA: TGTGCCGGCAGTCCTGGACAGACGAATTCACCCCTCCACTTT

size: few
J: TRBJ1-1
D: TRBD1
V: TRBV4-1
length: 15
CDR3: CASSNTGTELGKAFF
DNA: TGCGCCAGCAGCAATACCGGGACAGAATTGGGTAAAGCTTTCTTT

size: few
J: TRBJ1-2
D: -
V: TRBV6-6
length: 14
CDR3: CASSYERHDYGYTF
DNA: TGTGCCAGCAGTTACGAGAGGCACGACTATGGCTACACCTTC

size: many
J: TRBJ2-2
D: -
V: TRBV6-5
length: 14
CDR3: CASTVQGIGGELFF
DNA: TGTGCCAGCACCGTACAGGGTATTGGCGGGGAGCTGTTTTTT

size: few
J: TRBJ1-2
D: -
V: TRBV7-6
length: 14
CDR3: CASSLGRGFYGYTF
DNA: TGTGCCAGCAGCTTAGGGAGAGGTTTCTATGGCTACACCTTC

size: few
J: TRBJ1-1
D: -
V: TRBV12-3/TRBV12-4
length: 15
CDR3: CASTPARHSNTEAFF
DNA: TGTGCCAGCACCCCTGCGAGACACTCGAACACTGAAGCTTTCTTT

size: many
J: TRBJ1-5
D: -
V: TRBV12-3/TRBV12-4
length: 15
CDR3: CASSLGLQRNQPQHF
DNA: TGTGCCAGCAGTTTAGGACTCCAGAGGAATCAGCCCCAGCATTTT

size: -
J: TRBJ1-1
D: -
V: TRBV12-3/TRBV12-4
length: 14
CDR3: CASRLVSRNTEAFF
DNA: TGTGCCAGCAGGCTAGTTTCGAGGAACACTGAAGCTTTCTTT

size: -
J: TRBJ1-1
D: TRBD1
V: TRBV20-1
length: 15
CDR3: CSAGKRQGRNTEAFF
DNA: TGCAGTGCTGGAAAAAGACAGGGTAGAAACACTGAAGCTTTCTTT

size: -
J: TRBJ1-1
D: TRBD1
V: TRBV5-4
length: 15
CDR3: CASSIGQGAKTEAFF
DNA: TGTGCCAGCAGCATCGGACAGGGGGCAAAGACTGAAGCTTTCTTT

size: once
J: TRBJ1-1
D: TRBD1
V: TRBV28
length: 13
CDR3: CTSKRTGNTEAFF
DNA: TGTACCAGCAAACGGACAGGGAACACTGAAGCTTTCTTT

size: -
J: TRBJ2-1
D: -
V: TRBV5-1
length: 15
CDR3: CASSLGQTSNNEQLF
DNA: TGCGCCAGCAGCTTGGGGCAGACCAGTAACAATGAGCAGTTGTTC

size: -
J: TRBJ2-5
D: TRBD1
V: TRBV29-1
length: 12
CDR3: CSVGQVNNEQYF
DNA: TGCAGCGTGGGACAGGTCAACAATGAGCAGTACTTC

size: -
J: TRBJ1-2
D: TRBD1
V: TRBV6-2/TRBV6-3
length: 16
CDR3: CASRGTGNHFDYGYTF
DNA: TGTGCCAGCAGGGGGACAGGGAACCATTTCGACTATGGCTACACCTTC